This T cell receptor (beta chain) was sequenced during a study of blood T cell repertoires in COVID-19. Study summary: Samples of COVID-19 (acute and convalescent) were obtained from the United States, Italy and Spain.

V was clipped by 0 bases and J by 4 bases, with 10 bases between them. The germline V gene encodes CDR1 LNHNV and CDR2 YYDKDF (reference sequence). This CDR3 region has 15 residues. Clones were sequenced by immunoSEQ multiplex PCR, and TCRdb holds only the in-frame ones, with some missing. The sample has fewer than 35,000 clones; roughly 82% are singletons. This clonotype was sampled from a man older than 75 with active or convalescent COVID-19. J is TRBJ1-3 and V is TRBV15; TRBD1 might be the D (5 bases). Material: peripheral blood. The CDR3: CATSRDLAGGNTIYF. The CDR3 DNA follows: TGTGCCACCAGCAGAGATCTCGCAGGGGGAAACACCATATATTTT.